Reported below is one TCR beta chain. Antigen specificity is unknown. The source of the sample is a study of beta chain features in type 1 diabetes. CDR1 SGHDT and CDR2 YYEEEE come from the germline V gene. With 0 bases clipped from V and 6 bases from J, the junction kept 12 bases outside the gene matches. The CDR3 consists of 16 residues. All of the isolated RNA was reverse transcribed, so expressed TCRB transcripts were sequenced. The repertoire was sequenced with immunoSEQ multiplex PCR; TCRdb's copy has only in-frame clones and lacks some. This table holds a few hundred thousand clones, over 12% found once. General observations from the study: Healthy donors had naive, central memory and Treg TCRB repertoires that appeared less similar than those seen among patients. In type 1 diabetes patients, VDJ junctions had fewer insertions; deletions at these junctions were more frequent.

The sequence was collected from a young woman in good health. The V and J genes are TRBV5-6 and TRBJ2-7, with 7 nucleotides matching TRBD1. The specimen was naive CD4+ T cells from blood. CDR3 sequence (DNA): TGTGCCAGCAGCTTGGTAGGGGCAGGTCGGACAGGCGAGCAGTACTTC. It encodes CASSLVGAGRTGEQYF.